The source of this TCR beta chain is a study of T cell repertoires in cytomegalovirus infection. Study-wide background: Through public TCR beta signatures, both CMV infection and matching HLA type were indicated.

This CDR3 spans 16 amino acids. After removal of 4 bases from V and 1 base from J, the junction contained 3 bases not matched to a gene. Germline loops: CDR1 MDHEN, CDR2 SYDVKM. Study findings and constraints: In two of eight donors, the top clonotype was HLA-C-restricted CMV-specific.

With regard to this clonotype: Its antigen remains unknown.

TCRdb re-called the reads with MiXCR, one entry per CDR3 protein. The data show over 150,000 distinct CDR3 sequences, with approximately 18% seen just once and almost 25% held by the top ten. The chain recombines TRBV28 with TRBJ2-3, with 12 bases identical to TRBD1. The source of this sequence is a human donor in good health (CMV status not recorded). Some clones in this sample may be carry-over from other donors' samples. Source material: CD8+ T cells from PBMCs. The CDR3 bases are TGTGCCAGCAGTTGGGGACAGGGGGCCGGCACAGATACGCAGTATTTT. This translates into CASSWGQGAGTDTQYF. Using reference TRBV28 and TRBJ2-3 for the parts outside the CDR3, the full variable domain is DVKVTQSSRYLVKRTGEKVFLECVQDMDHENMFWYRQDPGLGLRLIYFSYDVKMKEKGDIPEGYSVSREKKERFSLILESASTNQTSMYLCASSWGQGAGTDTQYFGPGTRLTVL.